The 31 T cell receptor beta chains presented below share a single source sample, sequenced in a study of graft-versus-host responses after intestinal transplantation. Using immunoSEQ multiplex PCR, the repertoire was profiled, and TCRdb retains in-frame clones only, with some absent. This sample has around 37,000 clones, with around 87% found just once. Graft-derived tissue was subjected to processing to liberate intraepithelial and lamina propria lymphocytes. The sample consisted of ileum tissue, taken 200 to 210 days after intestinal transplant. These receptors were obtained from a human patient who received an intestinal transplant, so some T cells may come from the graft donor.

Only one count was recorded for this clone. The rearrangement links TRBV11-2 to TRBJ2-1; D is perhaps TRBD1 or TRBD2 (5 bases each). CDR3 length: 14 amino acids. Between the trimmed V and J ends, which lost 1 base and 5 bases, there was a span of 9 bases. The V gene's germline CDR1 is SGHAT and CDR2 FQNNGV. Here the CDR3 reads CASSLVRGDNEQFF. CDR3 DNA sequence: TGTGCCAGCAGCTTAGTGAGAGGGGACAATGAGCAGTTCTTC.

The chain links TRBV5-4 to TRBJ2-1; TRBD2 is a possible D gene (6 bases). Trimming shortened V by 5 bases and J by 4 bases, and 13 bases separated the two germline ends. Germline V gives CDR1 SGHNT, CDR2 YYREEE (reference sequence). CDR3 length equals 14 residues. This chain's CDR3 is CASSPYSGYNEQFF. CDR3 DNA: TGTGCCAGCAGTCCCTATAGCGGATACAATGAGCAGTTCTTC.

The rearrangement uses TRBV7-8 and TRBJ2-7; 13 bases match TRBD2. The CDR3 extends over 14 amino acids. V trimming: 8 bases; J trimming: 2 bases; junction bases outside the gene matches: 3. Per germline, CDR1 SGHVS and CDR2 FQNEAQ. This CDR3 reads CASQGTSGAYEQYF. CDR3 coding DNA: TGTGCCAGCCAGGGGACTAGCGGGGCCTACGAGCAGTACTTC.

V and J are TRBV6-1 and TRBJ1-5; D remains ambiguous. Germline CDR1 is MNHNS and CDR2 is SASEGT. The CDR3 extends over 15 amino acids. V was clipped by 7 bases and J by 1 base, with 14 bases between them. The CDR3 reads CASKVGMASNQPQHF. CDR3 coding DNA: TGTGCCAGCAAAGTAGGGATGGCGAGCAATCAGCCCCAGCATTTT.

The rearrangement links TRBV28 to TRBJ1-1; perhaps TRBD1 as D (5 bases). Trimming removed 2 bases at V and 3 bases at J, with 7 bases between. The CDR3 is 13 residues long. Germline CDR1 reads MDHEN; CDR2 reads SYDVKM. CDR3 amino acids: CASSLEGDTEAFF. The CDR3, as DNA: TGTGCCAGCAGTTTAGAAGGGGACACTGAAGCTTTCTTT.

The chain links TRBV19 to TRBJ1-2; D remains unclear. Deletions cut 2 bases from V and 7 bases from J, with 5 bases between. In germline, CDR1 is LNHDA, CDR2 SQIVND (reference sequence). This CDR3 comprises 11 residues. The CDR3 bases are TGTGCCAGTAGTATACTGGGTGGCTACACCTTC. It is translated as CASSILGGYTF.

The chain combines TRBV19 with TRBJ1-2, with no clear D. Germline CDR1 reads LNHDA; CDR2 reads SQIVND (reference sequence). V lost 6 bases, J lost 4 bases, and 15 bases lay in between. CDR3 size: 14 residues. The CDR3 DNA is TGTGCCAGTAGGCCCAGATACGGAATCTATGGCTACACCTTC. It translates to CASRPRYGIYGYTF.

The chain carries TRBV6-6 and TRBJ2-7, with D unclear. This CDR3 has 12 residues. From germline, CDR1 is MNHNY and CDR2 SVGAGI (reference sequence). V gave up 8 bases and J gave up 0 bases, with 8 bases separating them. Here the CDR3 DNA reads TGTGCCAGCCGGGCAAGCTCCTACGAGCAGTACTTC. Its protein product is CASRASSYEQYF.

V and J are TRBV11-2 and TRBJ2-7; tentatively, D is TRBD1 (5 bases). Germline V lookup: CDR1 SGHAT, CDR2 FQNNGV. The CDR3 contains 15 residues. Trimming took off 7 bases at V and 5 bases at J, with 21 bases between the two ends. As DNA, the CDR3 is TGTGCCAGCACCCCGGCCTGGACACCTATGGACGAGCAGTACTTC. Its translation is CASTPAWTPMDEQYF.

This CDR3 reads CASSPFGLAGAYEQYF. As DNA, the CDR3 is TGCGCCAGCAGCCCCTTCGGACTAGCGGGAGCTTACGAGCAGTACTTC. This rearrangement joins TRBV4-1 to TRBJ2-7, with 13 bases that match TRBD2. In germline, CDR1 is MGHRA, CDR2 YSYEKL. J gave up 4 bases and V 4 bases, and 7 bases lay outside the gene matches. This CDR3 spans 16 amino acids.

The V call is TRBV10-3, the J call TRBJ2-1, with D unresolved. Germline assignment: CDR1 ENHRY and CDR2 SYGVKD. This CDR3 is 11 amino acids long. V gave up 4 bases and J gave up 7 bases, with 5 bases separating them. The CDR3 protein is CAISVGNEQFF. The CDR3 bases are TGTGCCATCAGTGTGGGGAATGAGCAGTTCTTC.

The chain employs TRBV2 and TRBJ2-7; weak D call: TRBD1 (5 bases). Germline V CDR1 and CDR2: SNHLY, FYNNEI. CDR3 length: 12 residues. Trimming cost V 6 bases and J 1 base, with 7 bases left between them. CDR3 loop: CASRQDSYEQYF. In DNA form, the CDR3 reads TGTGCCAGCAGACAGGATTCCTACGAGCAGTACTTC.

This chain uses TRBV12-2 with TRBJ1-4. TRBV12-2 corresponds to a pseudogene. The CDR3 loop spans 15 amino acids. The CDR3 nucleotides read TGTGCAAGTCGCTGGGACCGTGCAACTAATGAAAAACTGTTTTTT. This codes for CASRWDRATNEKLFF.

The chain employs TRBV9 and TRBJ2-5; 7 bases match TRBD1. The CDR3 is 17 residues long. Germline loops: CDR1 SGDLS, CDR2 YYNGEE. J was trimmed by 1 base and V by 0 bases; bases with no gene match: 9. The CDR3 is CASSVGGQPYTQETQYF. CDR3 bases: TGTGCCAGCAGCGTAGGGGGACAGCCCTACACCCAAGAGACCCAGTACTTC.

The chain combines TRBV5-6 with TRBJ2-5, with a tentative D call TRBD1 (6 bases). The end of the DNA fits TRBJ2-7 better, so the J call may be wrong. The CDR3 spans 15 residues. The V gene's germline CDR1 is SGHDT and CDR2 YYEEEE. CDR3 in DNA: TGTGCCAGCAGCCTGGGGACATCCAGCTCCTACGAGCAGTACTTC. As protein: CASSLGTSSSYEQYF.

The J gene is TRBJ1-3, the V gene TRBV15; unclear D gene. Trimming removed 0 bases at V and 4 bases at J, with 10 bases between. CDR1 is LNHNV, CDR2 YYDKDF, per germline (reference sequence). The CDR3 has 15 amino acids. The CDR3: CATSRDPGDGNTIYF. The CDR3, as DNA: TGTGCCACCAGCAGAGATCCGGGCGACGGAAACACCATATATTTT. Filled out from reference TRBV15 and TRBJ1-3, the complete variable domain reads DAMVIQNPRYQVTQFGKPVTLSCSQTLNHNVMYWYQQKSSQAPKLLFHYYDKDFNNEADTPDNFQSRRPNTSFCFLDIRSPGLGDTAMYLCATSRDPGDGNTIYFGEGSWLTVV.

This chain links TRBV5-6 with TRBJ2-3; 7 nucleotides agree with TRBD1. Trimming removed 4 bases from V and 4 bases from J; junction bases left unmatched: 9. CDR3 size: 15 residues. From germline, CDR1 is SGHDT and CDR2 YYEEEE. CDR3 amino acids: CASSPRGPVSDTQYF. For the CDR3, the DNA is TGTGCCAGCAGCCCAAGGGGGCCCGTGTCAGATACGCAGTATTTT.

V usage is TRBV7-8 and J usage is TRBJ2-1; a possible D gene is TRBD2 (6 bases). The V end lost 7 bases, the J end lost 4 bases, and 23 bases lay between the germline ends. Germline assignment: CDR1 SGHVS and CDR2 FQNEAQ. CDR3 length: 17 amino acids. CDR3 bases: TGTGCCAGCACCGCCCCGAGGGCTGGCGGGAATTACAATGAGCAGTTCTTC. This gives the protein CASTAPRAGGNYNEQFF.

The chain links TRBV9 to TRBJ1-1; D is undetermined. CDR1 SGDLS and CDR2 YYNGEE come from the germline V gene. Trimming took 0 bases from V and 1 from J, leaving 10 bases between them. This CDR3 region has 15 residues. The CDR3 DNA reads as TGTGCCAGCAGCGTAGGATCAGGCGCGAACACTGAAGCTTTCTTT. It codes for CASSVGSGANTEAFF.

The chain recombines TRBV27 with TRBJ1-1; TRBD1 matches at 9 bases. The germline gives CDR1 MNHEY, CDR2 SMNVEV (reference sequence). This CDR3 is built from 15 residues. J lost 5 bases, V lost 0 bases, and 4 bases had no gene match. The chain's CDR3 is CASSLSPGTGTEAFF. CDR3 nucleotides: TGTGCCAGCAGTTTATCGCCGGGGACAGGGACTGAAGCTTTCTTT.

The CDR3 sequence is CASTLGGGGDEQYF. The CDR3 nucleotides read TGTGCCAGCACCTTAGGGGGGGGCGGGGACGAGCAGTACTTC. The chain combines TRBV6-1 with TRBJ2-7, with a possible D match to TRBD2 (7 bases). Germline V gene lookup returns CDR1 MNHNS and CDR2 SASEGT. With 7 bases removed from V and 5 bases from J, the gap between germline ends came to 18 bases. The CDR3 has 14 residues.

The CDR3 region has the DNA TGCAGCGTTTCGGGCGACAGTCCGCGGGGTTACGAGCAGTACTTC. Amino acids: CSVSGDSPRGYEQYF. The rearrangement joins TRBV29-1 to TRBJ2-5, with D possibly matching TRBD2 (6 bases). Gene TRBJ2-7 matches the end of the DNA better, so the J call may be wrong. The CDR3 extends over 15 amino acids. From germline, CDR1 is SQVTM and CDR2 ANQGSEA.

The V call is TRBV4-1, the J call TRBJ2-1; D is possibly TRBD1 (5 bases). The CDR3 runs to 16 residues. Germline V gene lookup returns CDR1 MGHRA and CDR2 YSYEKL. The germline V and J ends were trimmed by 1 base and 6 bases, with 16 bases remaining between them. The CDR3 reads CASSQASELGRNEQFF. The CDR3 region has the DNA TGCGCCAGCAGCCAAGCCTCCGAATTGGGGCGCAATGAGCAGTTCTTC.

The chain links TRBV27 to TRBJ1-2; D remains unclear. The CDR3 spans 14 residues. The V and J ends lost 3 bases and 0 bases respectively, with 8 bases between them. Germline V gives CDR1 MNHEY, CDR2 SMNVEV (reference sequence). CDR3 amino acids: CASSFGGANYGYTF. For the CDR3, the DNA is TGTGCCAGCAGTTTCGGTGGAGCTAACTATGGCTACACCTTC.

V usage is TRBV9 and J usage is TRBJ2-1, with 7 bases matching TRBD2. CDR1 and CDR2 (germline): SGDLS, YYNGEE. V gave up 0 bases and J gave up 9 bases; unmatched junction bases: 9. The CDR3 loop spans 15 amino acids. CDR3 protein: CASSVGAREWGEQFF. CDR3 coding DNA: TGTGCCAGCAGCGTAGGCGCGCGGGAGTGGGGTGAGCAGTTCTTC.

The J gene is TRBJ2-7, the V gene TRBV28; TRBD2 aligns across 11 bases. The germline CDR1 and CDR2 sequences are MDHEN and SYDVKM. V lost 7 bases and J lost 1; bases outside the gene matches: 9. This CDR3 comprises 16 residues. The CDR3 DNA sequence: TGTGCCAGCACTCCTGACGGGACTAGCGGATCCTACGAGCAGTACTTC. Translated: CASTPDGTSGSYEQYF.

The rearrangement joins TRBV19 to TRBJ1-2; 9 bases align to TRBD1. Germline CDR1 is LNHDA and CDR2 is SQIVND (reference sequence). The CDR3 consists of 14 residues. Germline trimming cut 3 bases from V and 8 bases from J; bases unmatched to any gene: 7. The CDR3 coding sequence is TGTGCCAGTAGTATTGGACAGGGGTCGGTGGGCTACACCTTC. Amino acids: CASSIGQGSVGYTF.

V is TRBV6-5 and J is TRBJ1-6; D unclear. V was cut by 2 bases and J by 5 bases, with 10 bases left in between. Germline V gene data show CDR1 as MNHEY and CDR2 as SVGAGI. CDR3 length: 15 residues. CDR3 bases: TGTGCCAGCAGTTACCTAACACCAGATAATTCACCCCTCCACTTT. Encoded protein: CASSYLTPDNSPLHF.

The V call is TRBV19, the J call TRBJ1-5; 7 positions agree with TRBD1. Germline CDR1 LNHDA, CDR2 SQIVND (reference sequence). The CDR3 is 14 amino acids. With V trimmed by 8 bases and J by 7 bases, 11 bases remained unmatched. Here the CDR3 reads CASGPSRGKQPQHF. CDR3 coding DNA: TGTGCCAGTGGGCCCAGCAGGGGGAAGCAGCCCCAGCATTTT.

This clone was picked up one time. V is TRBV7-2 and J is TRBJ2-2; D possibly corresponds to TRBD2 (6 bases). Trimming took 4 bases from V and 5 from J, leaving 14 bases between them. Germline V gene data show CDR1 as SGHTA and CDR2 as FQGNSA. The CDR3 is 15 residues long. This chain's CDR3 is CASSSRTGRTGELFF. The CDR3 DNA sequence: TGTGCCAGCAGCTCGCGGACTGGGAGGACCGGGGAGCTGTTTTTT.

The rearrangement links TRBV10-3 to TRBJ1-1; 9 positions agree with TRBD1. This CDR3 has 11 residues. The germline V gene encodes CDR1 ENHRY and CDR2 SYGVKD. V gave up 11 bases and J gave up 8 bases; unmatched junction bases: 6. In DNA form, the CDR3 reads TGTGCCGCGGGGACAGGGTCAGAAGCTTTCTTT. As protein: CAAGTGSEAFF.